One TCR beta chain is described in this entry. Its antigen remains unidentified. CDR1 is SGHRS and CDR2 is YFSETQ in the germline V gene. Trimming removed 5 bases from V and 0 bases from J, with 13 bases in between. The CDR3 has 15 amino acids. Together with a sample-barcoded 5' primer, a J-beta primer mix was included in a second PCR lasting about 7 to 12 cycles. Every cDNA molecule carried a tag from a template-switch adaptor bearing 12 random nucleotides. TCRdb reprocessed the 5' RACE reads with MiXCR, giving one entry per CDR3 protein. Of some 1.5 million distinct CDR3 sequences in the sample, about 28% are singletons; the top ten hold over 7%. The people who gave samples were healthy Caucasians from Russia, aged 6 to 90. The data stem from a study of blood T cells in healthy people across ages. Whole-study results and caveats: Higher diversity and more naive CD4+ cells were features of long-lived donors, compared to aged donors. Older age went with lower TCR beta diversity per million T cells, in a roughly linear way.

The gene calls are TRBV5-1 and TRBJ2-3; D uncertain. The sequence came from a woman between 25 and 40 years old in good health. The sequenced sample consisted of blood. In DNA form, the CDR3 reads TGCGCCAGCAGGCTTTTATTGCAGAGCACAGATACGCAGTATTTT. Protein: CASRLLLQSTDTQYF.